Listed below are T cell receptor beta chains from one sample, sequenced in a study of T cell responses to AZD1222 COVID-19 vaccine. Method: immunoSEQ multiplex PCR; TCRdb's copy keeps in-frame clones and lacks some. The top ten hold roughly 9.5% of the sample, which has approximately 110,000 clones, about 80% seen once. Material: peripheral blood, obtained on day 0 of AZD1222 vaccination. These receptors originate from an adult in good health. Each CDR3 is given with its conserved first and last residue. D genes are given only for firm matches. Rows may omit the clone size; those that give it use once, few, many or a size class.

d_gene	v_gene	j_gene	abundance	CDR3aa	CDR3nt
TRBD1	TRBV30	TRBJ1-5	-	CAGNKVRRDRGQWPQHF	TGTGCCGGGAACAAAGTTCGCCGGGACAGGGGGCAGTGGCCCCAGCATTTT
TRBD1	TRBV6-5	TRBJ2-3	-	CASRGTGGDTQYF	TGTGCCAGCAGAGGGACAGGGGGTGATACGCAGTATTTT
TRBD1	TRBV4-3	TRBJ1-1	-	CASSPQDRVKTEAFF	TGCGCCAGCAGCCCTCAGGACAGGGTGAAGACTGAAGCTTTCTTT
-	TRBV5-1	TRBJ2-7	-	CASSLLQGYEQYF	TGCGCCAGCAGCTTATTACAGGGATACGAGCAGTACTTC
-	TRBV12-3/TRBV12-4	TRBJ1-3	-	CASSFGGEITIYF	TGTGCCAGCAGTTTCGGGGGCGAAATCACCATATATTTT
-	TRBV2	TRBJ1-2	-	CASRRDYNYGYTF	TGTGCCAGCCGCCGGGATTATAACTATGGCTACACCTTC
-	TRBV15	TRBJ2-1	-	CATSRASGEQFF	TGTGCCACCAGCAGGGCCTCAGGGGAGCAGTTCTTC
-	TRBV2	TRBJ1-4	once	CASSEVGGTEKLFF	TGTGCCAGCAGTGAGGTGGGAGGTACGGAAAAACTGTTTTTT
-	TRBV6-6	TRBJ2-2	-	CASIPGGAAGELFF	TGTGCCAGCATCCCAGGGGGGGCCGCCGGGGAGCTGTTTTTT
-	TRBV25-1	TRBJ1-2	-	CASSALQGIGGYTF	TGTGCCAGCAGTGCACTACAGGGTATCGGAGGCTACACCTTC
-	TRBV25-1	TRBJ1-5	-	CASSGGTLLSNQPQHF	TGTGCCAGCAGCGGAGGGACTCTTCTTAGCAATCAGCCCCAGCATTTT
TRBD1	TRBV10-3	TRBJ1-2	-	CAISAGDSSVPNYGYTF	TGTGCCATCAGTGCAGGGGACAGTTCCGTTCCTAACTATGGCTACACCTTC
-	TRBV15	TRBJ2-1	-	CATSEGRQVKNEQFF	TGTGCCACCAGCGAAGGGAGACAGGTAAAAAATGAGCAGTTCTTC
-	TRBV7-9	TRBJ1-2	-	CASSSEGGYTF	TGTGCCAGCAGCAGCGAGGGAGGCTACACCTTC
TRBD1	TRBV18	TRBJ2-7	-	CASSRGDRGSYEQYF	TGTGCCAGCTCACGGGGGGACAGGGGGTCCTACGAGCAGTACTTC
-	TRBV11-1	TRBJ2-7	few	CASSLRGNFYEQYF	TGTGCCAGCAGCTTAAGGGGTAATTTCTACGAGCAGTACTTC
-	TRBV7-9	TRBJ1-2	-	CASSPSFNYGYTF	TGTGCCAGCAGCCCATCCTTTAACTATGGCTACACCTTC
TRBD2	TRBV5-1	TRBJ2-5	-	CASSTGLAGGRETQYF	TGCGCCAGCAGCACCGGACTAGCGGGGGGGCGAGAGACCCAGTACTTC
-	TRBV5-1	TRBJ2-7	-	CASSQHPGSKQYF	TGCGCCAGCAGCCAGCATCCGGGAAGTAAGCAGTACTTC
TRBD2	TRBV7-2	TRBJ2-7	-	CASSLWWEGSEQYF	TGTGCCAGCAGCTTATGGTGGGAGGGGTCCGAGCAGTACTTC
-	TRBV5-4	TRBJ1-2	few	CASSPTGYFYGYTF	TGTGCCAGCAGCCCCACAGGGTACTTCTATGGCTACACCTTC
-	TRBV2	TRBJ2-7	-	CASSEIISSYEQYF	TGTGCCAGCAGTGAAATCATAAGCTCCTACGAGCAGTACTTC
TRBD1	TRBV27	TRBJ2-1	-	CASSPLPFTGEGKFF	TGTGCCAGCAGTCCATTACCCTTCACAGGGGAAGGAAAGTTCTTC
-	TRBV3-1/TRBV3-2	TRBJ1-1	-	CASSLGEGVTEAFF	TGTGCCAGCAGCCTAGGGGAGGGAGTAACTGAAGCTTTCTTT
-	TRBV7-2	TRBJ2-6	-	CASSLAVEGANVLTF	TGTGCCAGCAGCCTGGCCGTGGAGGGGGCCAACGTCCTGACTTTC
-	TRBV6-5	TRBJ2-2	once	CASSARGSGTGELFF	TGTGCCAGCAGCGCCAGAGGGTCGGGAACCGGGGAGCTGTTTTTT
-	TRBV27	TRBJ1-6	-	CASSFAGLGRSPLHF	TGTGCCAGCAGTTTTGCAGGGCTTGGACGTTCACCCCTCCACTTT
-	TRBV12-3/TRBV12-4	TRBJ1-2	-	CASSWRDNYGYTF	TGTGCCAGCAGCTGGAGGGATAACTATGGCTACACCTTC
-	TRBV19	TRBJ2-7	-	CASSAAGQRSYEQYF	TGTGCCAGTAGTGCCGCCGGACAGCGCTCCTACGAGCAGTACTTC
-	TRBV28	TRBJ1-5	-	CASSLPLGQPQHF	TGTGCCAGCAGTTTACCTCTTGGTCAGCCCCAGCATTTT
TRBD1	TRBV3-1/TRBV3-2	TRBJ1-4	-	CATTGTGGEKLFF	TGTGCCACCACCGGGACAGGGGGCGAAAAACTGTTTTTT
-	TRBV4-2	TRBJ2-7	-	CASSQATGLLYEQYF	TGTGCCAGCAGCCAAGCAACAGGATTGTTATACGAGCAGTACTTC
-	TRBV28	TRBJ1-6	-	CASSGGAGDNSPLHF	TGTGCCAGCAGTGGTGGGGCAGGGGATAATTCACCCCTCCACTTT
TRBD1	TRBV19	TRBJ2-5	-	CASSMDREGTQYF	TGTGCCAGTAGTATGGACAGGGAAGGGACCCAGTACTTC
TRBD2	TRBV14	TRBJ2-7	once	CASSSRGLGLAFTYEQYF	TGTGCCAGCAGCTCACGCGGGTTGGGACTAGCGTTTACCTACGAGCAGTACTTC
-	TRBV29-1	TRBJ1-2	-	CSVEARGGGDYGYTF	TGCAGCGTTGAAGCCCGCGGGGGGGGCGACTATGGCTACACCTTC
-	TRBV12-3/TRBV12-4	TRBJ2-7	-	CASRGNFYEQYF	TGTGCCAGCCGAGGGAATTTTTACGAGCAGTACTTC
-	TRBV5-1	TRBJ2-6	once	CASSLAGSSGANVLTF	TGCGCCAGCAGCTTGGCAGGGAGCTCTGGGGCCAACGTCCTGACTTTC
-	TRBV18	TRBJ2-6	-	CASSPESGANVLTF	TGTGCCAGCTCACCGGAGTCTGGGGCCAACGTCCTGACTTTC
TRBD1	TRBV27	TRBJ2-4	-	CASSFQGAGKNIQYF	TGTGCCAGCAGTTTTCAGGGGGCTGGAAAAAACATTCAGTACTTC
TRBD1	TRBV12-3/TRBV12-4	TRBJ1-5	-	CASSSDRGQPQHF	TGTGCCAGCAGTTCTGACAGGGGTCAGCCCCAGCATTTT
TRBD2	TRBV18	TRBJ2-1	-	CASSPAGVSYNEQFF	TGTGCCAGCTCACCGGCGGGAGTGTCCTACAATGAGCAGTTCTTC
-	TRBV7-9	TRBJ1-1	-	CASSSARTQTNTEAFF	TGTGCCAGCAGCTCCGCTCGGACACAAACGAACACTGAAGCTTTCTTT
TRBD2	TRBV28	TRBJ2-7	-	CASSSAGGLDEQYF	TGTGCCAGCAGTTCGGCGGGAGGGCTAGACGAGCAGTACTTC